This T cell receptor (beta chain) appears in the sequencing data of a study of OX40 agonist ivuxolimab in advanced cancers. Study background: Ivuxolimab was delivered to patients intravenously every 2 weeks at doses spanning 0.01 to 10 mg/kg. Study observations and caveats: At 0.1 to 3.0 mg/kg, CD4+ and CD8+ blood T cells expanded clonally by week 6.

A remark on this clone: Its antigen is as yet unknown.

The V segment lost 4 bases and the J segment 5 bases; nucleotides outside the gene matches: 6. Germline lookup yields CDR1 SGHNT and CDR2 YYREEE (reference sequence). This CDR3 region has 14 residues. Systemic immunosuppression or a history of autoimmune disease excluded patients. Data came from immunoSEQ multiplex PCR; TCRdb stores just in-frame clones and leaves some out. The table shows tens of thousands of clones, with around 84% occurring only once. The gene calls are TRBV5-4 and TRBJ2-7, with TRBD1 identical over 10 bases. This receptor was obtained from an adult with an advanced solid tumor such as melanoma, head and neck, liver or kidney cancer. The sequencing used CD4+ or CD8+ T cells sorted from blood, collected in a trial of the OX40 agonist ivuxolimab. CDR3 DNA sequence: TGTGCCAGCAGCAGGACAGGGGGAAACCACGAGCAGTACTTC. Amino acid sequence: CASSRTGGNHEQYF.